Reported below is one T cell receptor beta chain. This clonotype has ten or more counts. Its antigen is not yet known. Base-call qualities are not available, and no considerably larger clone is one nucleotide away. The source of the sample is a study of regulatory T cells in long-lasting Graves disease (dated by TCRdb to about 2021). In the study overall: Patients with newly diagnosed Graves' disease had been on antithyroid drugs for under 3 months. This study used TCR sequencing and RNA sequencing of peripheral blood to compare persistent Graves' disease patients against newly diagnosed Graves' disease patients. The study was conducted in China and was registered as a clinical trial. A total of about 33 samples underwent TCR sequencing, from roughly 13 patients with persistent Graves' disease and approximately 20 patients with newly diagnosed Graves' disease.

Explained via the paper, the time point label denotes: newly diagnosed GD, antithyroid drugs for less than 3 months. For both TCR sequencing and RNA sequencing, RNA was extracted from PBMCs in TRIzol. The diagnosis of Graves' disease was made according to American Thyroid Association guidelines. Recruitment of patients was carried out at an endocrinology department in Xi'an, China. Each patient gave roughly 10 milliliters of peripheral blood, collected in an EDTA anticoagulant tube. Ficoll Paque Plus density gradient separation was used to isolate PBMCs, and no additional T cell sorting was done. RNA quality was checked with an Agilent 2100 Bioanalyzer and agarose gel, and concentration with a NanoDrop 2000. Overall study outcomes, separate from this receptor: Compared with newly diagnosed patients, patients with persistent Graves' disease had lower TCR Shannon entropy and fewer highly expanded clones, which suggests clonal expansion. The authors noted that the small sample size was a limitation that may lower accuracy. Because the primary lesion, thyroid tissue, could not be accessed, the study looked at peripheral blood alone. Only the TCR beta chain was sequenced and analyzed. More public clonotypes were shared among persistent patients (fewer than 3,000) than among newly diagnosed patients (roughly 1,000). Persistent disease showed preferential use of TRBV28, TRBJ1-2 and TRBJ2-5, whereas newly diagnosed disease favored TRBV20-1 and TRBJ2-1.

Libraries were built with multiplex PCR. For sequencing, an Illumina HiSeq 4000 was employed. CDR3 regions were amplified by Arm-PCR with iRepertoire HTBI primers to construct TCR beta libraries. Gel purification was performed on PCR products prior to sequencing. Regarding the original processing steps: Across samples, around 58 TRBV and 13 to 15 TRBJ segments were identified and used for gene usage analysis of CDR3 amino acid clonotypes. Filtered high-quality paired reads were merged into contigs using COPE and FqMerger. BLAST was used to align contigs to the IMGT TRBV, TRBD and TRBJ reference genes, and CDR3 was defined following IMGT. Clonotypes above 0.1% frequency were classified as highly expanded clones. Repertoire diversity was measured by Shannon entropy, and V-J evenness by the Gini coefficient. Public clonotypes were defined as clonotypes shared by more than one individual. TCRdb trimmed public reads at Q25 via fastp, called clones via MiXCR and kept in-frame beta chains. Each entry is one CDR3 protein sequence, shown with its most common DNA and genes. The V and J calls and clone size are TCRdb's, not the authors'. Within this sample are around 420,000 distinct CDR3 sequences, with around 15% of them counted one time only. Clones ranked in the top ten supply approximately 22% of the sample.

V and J are truncated by 0 bases and 1 base respectively, leaving an intervening sequence of 10 bases. Its CDR3 holds 15 amino acids, cysteine through phenylalanine. The CDR3 DNA has 45 bases and is translated from base 1. The germline V gene (reference sequence) supplies CDR1 DFQATT and CDR2 SNEGSKA. The source is a female donor with Graves disease. This specimen was peripheral blood mononuclear cells (PBMCs), taken at new diagnosis, from a patient treated with antithyroid drugs. This sequence uses TRBV20-1 and TRBJ1-5, with an unclear D gene assignment. The CDR3: CSAREALGSNQPQHF. The DNA is TGCAGTGCTAGAGAGGCCCTAGGGAGCAATCAGCCCCAGCATTTT.